This passage covers 2 T cell receptor beta chains from one sample sequenced in a study of T cell responses to AZD1222 COVID-19 vaccine. Some clones are missing from TCRdb's copy, which holds only in-frame ones; the method was immunoSEQ multiplex PCR. The repertoire includes roughly 170,000 clones, roughly 94% of them detected once, and around 1.5% sits in the top ten. The sample here was peripheral blood, taken 28 days after the second AZD1222 dose. These receptors originate from an adult who received the AZD1222 COVID-19 vaccine.

CDR3 sequence (DNA): TGCGCCAGCAGCTTGGCACAGAAGCTCAAGGGGACAGATACGCAGTATTTT. Amino acid sequence: CASSLAQKLKGTDTQYF. The chain has TRBV5-1 and TRBJ2-3; TRBD1 is a possible D gene (5 bases). The length of the CDR3 is 17 residues. CDR1 and CDR2 (germline): SGHRS, YFSETQ. V was clipped by 0 bases and J by 3 bases, with 17 bases between them.

The chain joins TRBV5-4 to TRBJ2-7; tentatively, D is TRBD1 or TRBD2 (5 bases each). The CDR3 has 14 amino acids. Per germline, CDR1 SGHNT and CDR2 YYREEE (reference sequence). V shed 0 bases and J shed 2 bases, with 9 bases lying between them. The CDR3 DNA follows: TGTGCCAGCAGCTTGGCAGGGAGAGCCTACGAGCAGTACTTC. This sequence encodes CASSLAGRAYEQYF.